Listed below are T cell receptor beta chains from one sample, sequenced in a study of CD8+CD57+ T cells in acquired aplastic anemia. MiXCR, run by TCRdb on the reads, gives a single entry per CDR3 protein. The profile shows 150,000 to 200,000 distinct CDR3 sequences, around half of them singletons. Specimen: sorted CD4+, CD8+, or CD8+CD57+ T cells (not recorded which) from PBMCs. Receptors were obtained from a human donor with aplastic anemia. Each CDR3 is given with its conserved first and last residue. The order of the fields is CDR3 length, clone size, J gene, D gene, V gene, CDR3 protein, CDR3 DNA. A D gene is named only where the DNA matches it firmly. Some rows have no size entry. The others give once, few or many, or a class for an expanded clone.

CDR3 length: 12
clone size: .
J gene: TRBJ1-5
D gene: .
V gene: TRBV28
CDR3 protein: CASRTHNQPQHF
CDR3 DNA: TGTGCCAGCAGGACTCACAATCAGCCCCAGCATTTT

CDR3 length: 13
clone size: .
J gene: TRBJ2-7
D gene: TRBD1
V gene: TRBV29-1
CDR3 protein: CSAKTETGGEQYF
CDR3 DNA: TGCAGCGCTAAAACAGAAACAGGGGGCGAGCAGTACTTC

CDR3 length: 15
clone size: once
J gene: TRBJ2-7
D gene: TRBD2
V gene: TRBV19
CDR3 protein: CASRRREGLDYEQYF
CDR3 DNA: TGTGCCAGTAGAAGGAGGGAAGGACTAGACTACGAGCAGTACTTC

CDR3 length: 15
clone size: .
J gene: TRBJ2-7
D gene: .
V gene: TRBV5-6
CDR3 protein: CASSSMVGDSYEQYF
CDR3 DNA: TGTGCCAGCAGCTCCATGGTTGGGGATTCCTACGAGCAGTACTTC

CDR3 length: 15
clone size: .
J gene: TRBJ2-1
D gene: TRBD2
V gene: TRBV2
CDR3 protein: CASTASGGAYNEQFF
CDR3 DNA: TGTGCCAGCACGGCTAGCGGGGGGGCCTACAATGAGCAGTTCTTC

CDR3 length: 11
clone size: .
J gene: TRBJ2-7
D gene: .
V gene: TRBV7-9
CDR3 protein: CASLGGYEQDF
CDR3 DNA: TGTGCCAGCCTTGGAGGCTACGAGCAGGACTTC

CDR3 length: 13
clone size: .
J gene: TRBJ2-7
D gene: TRBD2
V gene: TRBV7-2
CDR3 protein: CASSSGTSEEQYF
CDR3 DNA: TGTGCCAGCAGCTCGGGGACTAGCGAAGAGCAGTACTTC

CDR3 length: 14
clone size: many
J gene: TRBJ2-7
D gene: TRBD1
V gene: TRBV27
CDR3 protein: CASSLSGQGDEQYF
CDR3 DNA: TGTGCCAGCAGTTTATCGGGACAGGGGGACGAGCAGTACTTC

CDR3 length: 15
clone size: once
J gene: TRBJ2-7
D gene: .
V gene: TRBV4-1
CDR3 protein: CASSQDWAPTYEQYF
CDR3 DNA: TGCGCCAGCAGCCAAGATTGGGCCCCGACCTACGAGCAGTACTTC

CDR3 length: 13
clone size: few
J gene: TRBJ2-7
D gene: TRBD1
V gene: TRBV29-1
CDR3 protein: CSVPGTESYEQYF
CDR3 DNA: TGCAGCGTTCCAGGGACAGAATCCTACGAGCAGTACTTC

CDR3 length: 14
clone size: few
J gene: TRBJ1-1
D gene: .
V gene: TRBV19
CDR3 protein: CASSFNALNTEAFF
CDR3 DNA: TGTGCCAGTAGTTTCAACGCATTGAACACTGAAGCTTTCTTT

CDR3 length: 16
clone size: .
J gene: TRBJ2-5
D gene: TRBD2
V gene: TRBV7-9
CDR3 protein: CASSFGLAGGAETQYF
CDR3 DNA: TGTGCCAGCAGCTTTGGTCTAGCGGGAGGAGCAGAGACCCAGTACTTC

CDR3 length: 12
clone size: many
J gene: TRBJ2-5
D gene: .
V gene: TRBV29-1
CDR3 protein: CSVFSGQETQYF
CDR3 DNA: TGCAGCGTTTTTAGTGGCCAAGAGACCCAGTACTTC

CDR3 length: 13
clone size: .
J gene: TRBJ2-7
D gene: .
V gene: TRBV6-2/TRBV6-3
CDR3 protein: CASSSLDTYEQYF
CDR3 DNA: TGTGCCAGCAGCTCCTTGGACACCTACGAGCAGTACTTC

CDR3 length: 14
clone size: .
J gene: TRBJ2-7
D gene: TRBD1
V gene: TRBV7-9
CDR3 protein: CASSPGTVPYEQYF
CDR3 DNA: TGTGCCAGCAGCCCAGGGACAGTGCCATACGAGCAGTACTTC

CDR3 length: 13
clone size: .
J gene: TRBJ2-3
D gene: .
V gene: TRBV7-6
CDR3 protein: CASSFGPADTQYF
CDR3 DNA: TGTGCCAGCAGCTTCGGACCGGCAGATACGCAGTATTTT

CDR3 length: 13
clone size: .
J gene: TRBJ2-5
D gene: .
V gene: TRBV19
CDR3 protein: CASSIREPETQYF
CDR3 DNA: TGTGCCAGTAGTATAAGGGAACCGGAGACCCAGTACTTC

CDR3 length: 14
clone size: .
J gene: TRBJ2-7
D gene: TRBD1
V gene: TRBV5-1
CDR3 protein: CASSLVTGGGEQYF
CDR3 DNA: TGCGCCAGCAGCTTGGTGACAGGGGGTGGCGAGCAGTACTTC

CDR3 length: 14
clone size: few
J gene: TRBJ1-2
D gene: .
V gene: TRBV2
CDR3 protein: CASSLTQGSPGYTF
CDR3 DNA: TGTGCCAGCAGTTTGACTCAGGGGTCCCCTGGCTACACCTTC

CDR3 length: 15
clone size: .
J gene: TRBJ1-2
D gene: .
V gene: TRBV25-1
CDR3 protein: CASSDPNPSNYGYTF
CDR3 DNA: TGTGCCAGCAGTGACCCTAACCCATCTAACTATGGCTACACCTTC

CDR3 length: 13
clone size: many
J gene: TRBJ1-1
D gene: .
V gene: TRBV6-5
CDR3 protein: CASEDRGTVEAFF
CDR3 DNA: TGTGCCAGCGAAGACAGAGGAACAGTCGAAGCTTTCTTT

CDR3 length: 16
clone size: .
J gene: TRBJ2-1
D gene: TRBD2
V gene: TRBV20-1
CDR3 protein: CSARQTSGGALGEQFF
CDR3 DNA: TGCAGTGCTAGACAAACTAGCGGGGGGGCCTTAGGGGAGCAGTTCTTC

CDR3 length: 15
clone size: .
J gene: TRBJ1-6
D gene: TRBD1
V gene: TRBV7-9
CDR3 protein: CASSLGTGGSSPLHF
CDR3 DNA: TGTGCCAGCAGCTTAGGAACAGGGGGGAGTTCACCCCTCCACTTT

CDR3 length: 13
clone size: once
J gene: TRBJ2-7
D gene: .
V gene: TRBV15
CDR3 protein: CATSSLGSYEQYF
CDR3 DNA: TGTGCCACCAGCAGCTTAGGCTCCTACGAGCAGTACTTC

CDR3 length: 14
clone size: .
J gene: TRBJ1-2
D gene: .
V gene: TRBV19
CDR3 protein: CASSGHRAIYGYTF
CDR3 DNA: TGTGCCAGTAGTGGGCACAGGGCGATCTATGGCTACACCTTC

CDR3 length: 16
clone size: few
J gene: TRBJ1-2
D gene: .
V gene: TRBV6-5
CDR3 protein: CASSYSQFRANYGYTF
CDR3 DNA: TGTGCCAGCAGTTACTCGCAGTTTCGGGCTAACTATGGCTACACCTTC

CDR3 length: 14
clone size: once
J gene: TRBJ2-7
D gene: TRBD1
V gene: TRBV7-8
CDR3 protein: CASRAGTGFGEQYF
CDR3 DNA: TGTGCCAGCAGGGCCGGGACAGGGTTCGGAGAGCAGTACTTC

CDR3 length: 15
clone size: few
J gene: TRBJ1-3
D gene: .
V gene: TRBV10-3
CDR3 protein: CAISTGRLSGNTIYF
CDR3 DNA: TGTGCCATCAGCACCGGACGGCTCTCTGGAAACACCATATATTTT

CDR3 length: 14
clone size: .
J gene: TRBJ1-5
D gene: .
V gene: TRBV19
CDR3 protein: CASAYSFGNQPQHF
CDR3 DNA: TGTGCCAGCGCTTACAGCTTCGGCAATCAGCCCCAGCATTTT

CDR3 length: 15
clone size: .
J gene: TRBJ1-4
D gene: .
V gene: TRBV6-4
CDR3 protein: CASSESAEANEKLFF
CDR3 DNA: TGTGCCAGCAGTGAATCGGCTGAGGCGAATGAAAAACTGTTTTTT

CDR3 length: 18
clone size: many
J gene: TRBJ2-7
D gene: TRBD2
V gene: TRBV4-2
CDR3 protein: CASSGGEASGSPSYEQYF
CDR3 DNA: TGTGCCAGCAGCGGGGGGGAGGCTAGCGGGAGTCCCTCCTACGAGCAGTACTTC

CDR3 length: 13
clone size: .
J gene: TRBJ1-1
D gene: .
V gene: TRBV19
CDR3 protein: CASITDLNTEAFF
CDR3 DNA: TGTGCCAGTATTACGGACCTGAACACTGAAGCTTTCTTT

CDR3 length: 11
clone size: .
J gene: TRBJ2-3
D gene: .
V gene: TRBV14
CDR3 protein: CASGIVDTQYF
CDR3 DNA: TGTGCCAGCGGTATTGTGGATACGCAGTATTTT

CDR3 length: 18
clone size: many
J gene: TRBJ2-7
D gene: .
V gene: TRBV9
CDR3 protein: CASSSSGTPTTPPYEQYF
CDR3 DNA: TGTGCCAGCAGCTCTTCCGGGACGCCGACCACTCCACCCTACGAGCAGTACTTC

CDR3 length: 11
clone size: once
J gene: TRBJ1-1
D gene: .
V gene: TRBV2
CDR3 protein: CATKLGTEAFF
CDR3 DNA: TGTGCCACCAAACTAGGGACTGAAGCTTTCTTT

CDR3 length: 13
clone size: .
J gene: TRBJ2-5
D gene: TRBD1
V gene: TRBV27
CDR3 protein: CASSRQGEMSQYF
CDR3 DNA: TGTGCCAGCAGTCGACAGGGCGAAATGTCCCAGTACTTC

CDR3 length: 16
clone size: .
J gene: TRBJ1-2
D gene: .
V gene: TRBV15
CDR3 protein: CATSRDGGGQDYGYTF
CDR3 DNA: TGTGCCACCAGCAGAGATGGCGGAGGGCAGGATTATGGCTACACCTTC

CDR3 length: 13
clone size: .
J gene: TRBJ1-1
D gene: .
V gene: TRBV19
CDR3 protein: CASSMKAGVEAFF
CDR3 DNA: TGTGCCAGTAGTATGAAGGCAGGGGTTGAAGCTTTCTTT

CDR3 length: 12
clone size: few
J gene: TRBJ2-1
D gene: .
V gene: TRBV30
CDR3 protein: CAWSGNWDEQFF
CDR3 DNA: TGTGCCTGGAGTGGAAATTGGGATGAGCAGTTCTTC

CDR3 length: 11
clone size: .
J gene: TRBJ2-3
D gene: .
V gene: TRBV7-9
CDR3 protein: CGAESTDTQYF
CDR3 DNA: TGCGGGGCGGAGTCTACAGATACGCAGTATTTT

CDR3 length: 16
clone size: .
J gene: TRBJ1-1
D gene: .
V gene: TRBV19
CDR3 protein: CASSIDRLDKNTEAFF
CDR3 DNA: TGTGCCAGTAGTATAGATCGTTTGGATAAGAACACTGAAGCTTTCTTT

CDR3 length: 15
clone size: few
J gene: TRBJ2-3
D gene: TRBD2
V gene: TRBV29-1
CDR3 protein: CSVVGGSSVEDTQYF
CDR3 DNA: TGCAGCGTTGTCGGGGGGTCCTCAGTAGAAGATACGCAGTATTTT

CDR3 length: 14
clone size: many
J gene: TRBJ1-6
D gene: .
V gene: TRBV9
CDR3 protein: CASSVEALNSPLHF
CDR3 DNA: TGTGCCAGCAGCGTAGAAGCCCTTAATTCACCCCTCCACTTT

CDR3 length: 12
clone size: .
J gene: TRBJ1-2
D gene: .
V gene: TRBV2
CDR3 protein: CASSSGTYGYTF
CDR3 DNA: TGTGCCAGCAGTTCTGGGACCTATGGCTACACCTTC

CDR3 length: 14
clone size: .
J gene: TRBJ1-5
D gene: .
V gene: TRBV2
CDR3 protein: CASRVDRNGQPQHF
CDR3 DNA: TGTGCCAGCAGAGTCGACAGGAATGGTCAGCCCCAGCATTTT

CDR3 length: 15
clone size: many
J gene: TRBJ2-7
D gene: TRBD2
V gene: TRBV20-1
CDR3 protein: CSARWTSGISDEQYF
CDR3 DNA: TGCAGTGCTAGGTGGACTAGCGGGATCTCTGACGAGCAGTACTTC

CDR3 length: 13
clone size: .
J gene: TRBJ1-2
D gene: .
V gene: TRBV10-1
CDR3 protein: CASSESTNYGYTF
CDR3 DNA: TGCGCCAGCAGTGAGTCTACGAACTATGGCTACACCTTC

CDR3 length: 14
clone size: many
J gene: TRBJ2-7
D gene: TRBD1
V gene: TRBV7-9
CDR3 protein: CASRAGQGANEQYF
CDR3 DNA: TGTGCCAGCAGAGCAGGACAGGGGGCCAACGAGCAGTACTTC

CDR3 length: 16
clone size: many
J gene: TRBJ2-5
D gene: TRBD1
V gene: TRBV11-2
CDR3 protein: CASSFGQGVERETQYF
CDR3 DNA: TGTGCCAGCAGCTTCGGACAGGGGGTTGAACGGGAGACCCAGTACTTC

CDR3 length: 19
clone size: few
J gene: TRBJ2-3
D gene: TRBD2
V gene: TRBV4-3
CDR3 protein: CASSQVPREGPQGTDTQYF
CDR3 DNA: TGCGCCAGCAGCCAAGTCCCTCGGGAGGGGCCCCAGGGCACAGATACGCAGTATTTT

CDR3 length: 13
clone size: .
J gene: TRBJ1-1
D gene: .
V gene: TRBV10-1
CDR3 protein: CASKFKRDTEAFF
CDR3 DNA: TGCGCCAGCAAGTTTAAAAGGGACACTGAAGCTTTCTTT

CDR3 length: 15
clone size: once
J gene: TRBJ2-2
D gene: .
V gene: TRBV24-1
CDR3 protein: CATSDSGRGSGELFF
CDR3 DNA: TGTGCCACCAGTGATAGTGGCAGGGGATCCGGGGAGCTGTTTTTT